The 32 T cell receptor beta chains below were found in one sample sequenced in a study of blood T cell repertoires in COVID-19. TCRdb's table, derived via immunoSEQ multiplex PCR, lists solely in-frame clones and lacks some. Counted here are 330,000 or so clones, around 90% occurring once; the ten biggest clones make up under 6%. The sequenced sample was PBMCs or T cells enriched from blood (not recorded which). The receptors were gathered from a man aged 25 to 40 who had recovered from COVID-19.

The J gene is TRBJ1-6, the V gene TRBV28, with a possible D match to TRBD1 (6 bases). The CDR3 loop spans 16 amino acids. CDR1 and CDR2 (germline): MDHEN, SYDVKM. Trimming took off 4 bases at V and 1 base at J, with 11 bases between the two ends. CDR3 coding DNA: TGTGCCAGCAGTTGGGCTGGACAGTCCTATAATTCACCCCTCCACTTT. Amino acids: CASSWAGQSYNSPLHF.

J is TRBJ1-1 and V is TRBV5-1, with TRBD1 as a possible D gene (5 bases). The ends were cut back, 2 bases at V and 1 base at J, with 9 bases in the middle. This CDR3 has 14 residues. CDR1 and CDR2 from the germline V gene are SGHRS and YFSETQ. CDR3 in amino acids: CASSFDRRNTEAFF. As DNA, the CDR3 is TGCGCCAGCAGCTTCGACAGAAGGAACACTGAAGCTTTCTTT.

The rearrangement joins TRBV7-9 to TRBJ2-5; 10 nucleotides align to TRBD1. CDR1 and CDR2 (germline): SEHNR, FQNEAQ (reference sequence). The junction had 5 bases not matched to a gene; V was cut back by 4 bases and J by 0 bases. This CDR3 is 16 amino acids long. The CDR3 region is CASSSLDRGYQETQYF. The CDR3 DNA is TGTGCCAGCAGCTCACTGGACAGGGGGTACCAAGAGACCCAGTACTTC.

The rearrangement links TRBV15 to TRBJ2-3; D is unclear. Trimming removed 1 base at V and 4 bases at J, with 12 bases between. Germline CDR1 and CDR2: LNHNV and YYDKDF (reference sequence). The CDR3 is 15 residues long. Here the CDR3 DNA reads TGTGCCACCAGCAGAGCCCGAACCCAGGCAGATACGCAGTATTTT. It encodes CATSRARTQADTQYF.

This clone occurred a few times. The CDR3 bases are TGCGCCAGCGGGACAGCTGGTACAGAGCAGTTCTTC. As protein: CASGTAGTEQFF. V and J are TRBV5-1 and TRBJ2-1; 7 bases fit TRBD1. The CDR3 runs 12 residues. Germline V gene data show CDR1 as SGHRS and CDR2 as YFSETQ. The V and J ends lost 7 bases and 10 bases, in that order; junction bases with no gene match: 8. The full variable domain, its missing parts supplied by reference TRBV5-1 and TRBJ2-1, is KAGVTQTPRYLIKTRGQQVTLSCSPISGHRSVSWYQQTPGQGLQFLFEYFSETQRNKGNFPGRFSGRQFSNSRSEMNVSTLELGDSALYLCASGTAGTEQFFGPGTRLTVL.

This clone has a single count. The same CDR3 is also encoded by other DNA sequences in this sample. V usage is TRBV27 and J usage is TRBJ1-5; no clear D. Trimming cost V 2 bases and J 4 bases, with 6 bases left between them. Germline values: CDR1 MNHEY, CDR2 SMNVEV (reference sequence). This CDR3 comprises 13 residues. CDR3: CASSLGRNQPQHF. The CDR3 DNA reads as TGTGCCAGCAGTTTAGGCAGGAATCAGCCCCAGCATTTT.

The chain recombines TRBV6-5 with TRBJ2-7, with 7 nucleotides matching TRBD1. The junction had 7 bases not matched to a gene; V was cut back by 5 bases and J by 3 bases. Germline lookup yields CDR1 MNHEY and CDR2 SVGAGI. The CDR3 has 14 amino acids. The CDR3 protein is CASSRTGASYEQYF. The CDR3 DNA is TGTGCCAGCAGTCGAACAGGGGCGAGCTACGAGCAGTACTTC.

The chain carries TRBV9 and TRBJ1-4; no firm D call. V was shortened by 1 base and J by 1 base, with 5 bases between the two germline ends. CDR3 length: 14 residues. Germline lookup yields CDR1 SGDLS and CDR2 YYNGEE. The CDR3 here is CASSVSRTNEKLFF. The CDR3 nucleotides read TGTGCCAGCAGCGTATCCAGAACTAATGAAAAACTGTTTTTT.

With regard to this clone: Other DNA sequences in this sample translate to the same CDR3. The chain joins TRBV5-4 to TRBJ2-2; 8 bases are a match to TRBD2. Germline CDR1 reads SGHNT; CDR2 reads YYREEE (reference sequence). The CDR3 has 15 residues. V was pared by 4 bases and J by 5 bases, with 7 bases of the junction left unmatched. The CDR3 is CASSLLAGNTGELFF. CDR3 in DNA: TGTGCCAGCAGCCTCTTAGCGGGGAATACCGGGGAGCTGTTTTTT.

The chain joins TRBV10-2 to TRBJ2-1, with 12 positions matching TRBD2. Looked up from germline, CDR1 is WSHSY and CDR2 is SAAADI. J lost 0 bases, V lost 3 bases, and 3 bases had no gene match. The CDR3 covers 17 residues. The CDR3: CASSDSLAGGSYNEQFF. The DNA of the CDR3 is TGCGCCAGCAGTGATTCACTAGCGGGGGGCTCCTACAATGAGCAGTTCTTC.

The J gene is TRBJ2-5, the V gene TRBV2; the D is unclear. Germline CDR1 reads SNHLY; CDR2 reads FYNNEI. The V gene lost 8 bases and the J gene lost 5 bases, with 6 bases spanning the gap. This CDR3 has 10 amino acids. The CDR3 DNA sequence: TGTGCCAGCGCCAGGGAGACCCAGTACTTC. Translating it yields CASARETQYF. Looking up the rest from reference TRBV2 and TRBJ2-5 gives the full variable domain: EPEVTQTPSHQVTQMGQEVILRCVPISNHLYFYWYRQILGQKVEFLVSFYNNEISEKSEIFDDQFSVERPDGSNFTLKIRSTKLEDSAMYFCASARETQYFGPGTRLLVL.

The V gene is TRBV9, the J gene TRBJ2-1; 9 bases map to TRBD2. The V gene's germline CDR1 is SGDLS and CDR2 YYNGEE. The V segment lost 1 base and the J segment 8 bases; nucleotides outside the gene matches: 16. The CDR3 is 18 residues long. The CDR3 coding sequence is TGTGCCAGCAGCGTACCAGTAGCGGGGGTTGAGAGGTCCGATGAGCAGTTCTTC. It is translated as CASSVPVAGVERSDEQFF.

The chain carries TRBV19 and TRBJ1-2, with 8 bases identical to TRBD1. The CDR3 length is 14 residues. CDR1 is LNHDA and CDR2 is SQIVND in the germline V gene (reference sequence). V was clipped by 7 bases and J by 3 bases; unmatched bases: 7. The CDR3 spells CASTPSTGDYGYTF. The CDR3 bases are TGTGCCAGTACCCCGTCGACAGGGGACTATGGCTACACCTTC.

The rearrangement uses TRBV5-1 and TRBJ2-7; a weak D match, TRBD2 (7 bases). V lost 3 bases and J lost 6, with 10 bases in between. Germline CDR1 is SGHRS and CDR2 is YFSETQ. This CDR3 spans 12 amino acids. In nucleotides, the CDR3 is TGCGCCAGCAGCTGGAGGGGGGGCGAGCAGTACTTC. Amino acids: CASSWRGGEQYF.

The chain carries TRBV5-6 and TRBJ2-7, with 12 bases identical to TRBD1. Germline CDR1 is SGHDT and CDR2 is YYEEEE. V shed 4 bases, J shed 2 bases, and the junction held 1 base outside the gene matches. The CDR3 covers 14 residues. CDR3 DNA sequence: TGTGCCAGCAGCGGGACAGGGGGCCCCTACGAGCAGTACTTC. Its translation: CASSGTGGPYEQYF.

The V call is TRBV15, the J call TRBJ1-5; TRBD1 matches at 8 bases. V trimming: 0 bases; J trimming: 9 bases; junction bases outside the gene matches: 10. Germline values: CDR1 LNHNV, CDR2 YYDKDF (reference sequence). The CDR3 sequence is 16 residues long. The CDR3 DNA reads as TGTGCCACCAGCAGAGATTCTGGGACAGGACGTTCGCCCCAGCATTTT. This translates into CATSRDSGTGRSPQHF. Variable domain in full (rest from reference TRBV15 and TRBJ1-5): DAMVIQNPRYQVTQFGKPVTLSCSQTLNHNVMYWYQQKSSQAPKLLFHYYDKDFNNEADTPDNFQSRRPNTSFCFLDIRSPGLGDTAMYLCATSRDSGTGRSPQHFGDGTRLSIL.

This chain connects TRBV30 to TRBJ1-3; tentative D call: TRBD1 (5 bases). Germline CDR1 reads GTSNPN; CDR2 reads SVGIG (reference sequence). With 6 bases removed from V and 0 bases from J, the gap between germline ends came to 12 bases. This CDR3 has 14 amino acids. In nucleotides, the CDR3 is TGTGCCTGCCCCGGGGGAGGCTCTGGAAACACCATATATTTT. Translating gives CACPGGGSGNTIYF.

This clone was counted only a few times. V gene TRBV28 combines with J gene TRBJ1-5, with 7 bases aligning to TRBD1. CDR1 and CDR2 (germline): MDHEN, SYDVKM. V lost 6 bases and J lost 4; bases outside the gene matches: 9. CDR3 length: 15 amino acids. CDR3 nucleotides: TGTGCCAGCAGATCGGGAGACAGGGAAAATCAGCCCCAGCATTTT. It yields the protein CASRSGDRENQPQHF.

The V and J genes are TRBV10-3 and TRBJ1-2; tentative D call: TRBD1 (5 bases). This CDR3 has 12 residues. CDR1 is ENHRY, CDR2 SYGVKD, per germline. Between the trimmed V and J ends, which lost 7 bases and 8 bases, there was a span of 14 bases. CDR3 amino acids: CAIKGGRGGYTF. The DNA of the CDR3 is TGTGCCATCAAAGGCGGAAGGGGAGGCTACACCTTC.

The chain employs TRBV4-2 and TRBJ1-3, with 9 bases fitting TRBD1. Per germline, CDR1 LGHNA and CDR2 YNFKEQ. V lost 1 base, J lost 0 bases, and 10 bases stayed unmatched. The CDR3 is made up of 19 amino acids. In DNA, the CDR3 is TGTGCCAGCAGCCAAGCGGACAGGGGTCCTCTAACCTCTGGAAACACCATATATTTT. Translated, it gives CASSQADRGPLTSGNTIYF.

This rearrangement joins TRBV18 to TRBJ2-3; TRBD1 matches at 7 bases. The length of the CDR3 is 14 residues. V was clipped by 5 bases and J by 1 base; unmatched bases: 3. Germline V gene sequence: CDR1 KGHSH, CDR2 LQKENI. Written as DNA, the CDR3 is TGTGCCAGCTCAGGACAGGTTCGCACAGATACGCAGTATTTT. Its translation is CASSGQVRTDTQYF.

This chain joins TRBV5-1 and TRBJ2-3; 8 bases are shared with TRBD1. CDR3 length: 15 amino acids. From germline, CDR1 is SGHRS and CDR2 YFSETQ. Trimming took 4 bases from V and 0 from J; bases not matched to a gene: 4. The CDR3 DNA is TGCGCCAGCAGCCGGACAGGGTCTAGCACAGATACGCAGTATTTT. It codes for CASSRTGSSTDTQYF.

The CDR3 DNA sequence: TGTGCCAGCTCAATCCGGGACACCTATCAGCCCCAGCATTTT. It codes for CASSIRDTYQPQHF. The chain employs TRBV18 and TRBJ1-5, with a tentative D call TRBD1 (6 bases). CDR3 size: 14 residues. CDR1 is KGHSH and CDR2 is LQKENI in the germline V gene. Trimming took 5 bases from V and 5 from J, leaving 13 bases between them.

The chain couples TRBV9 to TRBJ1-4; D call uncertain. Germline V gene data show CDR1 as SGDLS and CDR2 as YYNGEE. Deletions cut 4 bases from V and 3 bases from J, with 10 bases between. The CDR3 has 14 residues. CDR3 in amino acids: CASSPLRANEKLFF. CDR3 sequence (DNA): TGTGCCAGCAGCCCCCTGCGGGCTAATGAAAAACTGTTTTTT. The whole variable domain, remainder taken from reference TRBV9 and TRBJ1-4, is DSGVTQTPKHLITATGQRVTLRCSPRSGDLSVYWYQQSLDQGLQFLIQYYNGEERAKGNILERFSAQQFPDLHSELNLSSLELGDSALYFCASSPLRANEKLFFGSGTQLSVL.

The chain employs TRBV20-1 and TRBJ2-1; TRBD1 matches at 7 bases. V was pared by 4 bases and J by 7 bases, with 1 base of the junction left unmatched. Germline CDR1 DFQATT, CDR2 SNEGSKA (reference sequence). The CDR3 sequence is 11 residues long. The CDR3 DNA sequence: TGCAGTGCTAAGACAGGGAATGAGCAGTTCTTC. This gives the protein CSAKTGNEQFF.

The CDR3 loop is CASSSRGGGATDTQYF. The CDR3 region has the DNA TGTGCCAGCAGCAGCAGGGGCGGGGGGGCCACAGATACGCAGTATTTT. The chain joins TRBV27 to TRBJ2-3, with 9 bases aligning to TRBD2. The length of the CDR3 is 16 residues. V trimming: 6 bases; J trimming: 2 bases; junction bases outside the gene matches: 9. Germline V CDR1 and CDR2: MNHEY, SMNVEV (reference sequence).

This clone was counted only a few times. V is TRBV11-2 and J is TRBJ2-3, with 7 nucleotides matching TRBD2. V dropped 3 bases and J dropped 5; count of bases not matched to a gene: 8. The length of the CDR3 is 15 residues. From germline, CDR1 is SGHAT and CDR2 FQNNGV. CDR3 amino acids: CASSFLRGEVDTQYF. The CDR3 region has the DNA TGTGCCAGCAGCTTCCTCCGGGGGGAGGTAGATACGCAGTATTTT.

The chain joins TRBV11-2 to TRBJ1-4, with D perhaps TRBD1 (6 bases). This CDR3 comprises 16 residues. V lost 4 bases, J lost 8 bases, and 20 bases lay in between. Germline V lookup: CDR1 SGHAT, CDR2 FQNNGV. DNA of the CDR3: TGTGCCAGCAGCTCCCCTGGGGGACAAGGAATGGAAAAACTGTTTTTT. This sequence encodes CASSSPGGQGMEKLFF.

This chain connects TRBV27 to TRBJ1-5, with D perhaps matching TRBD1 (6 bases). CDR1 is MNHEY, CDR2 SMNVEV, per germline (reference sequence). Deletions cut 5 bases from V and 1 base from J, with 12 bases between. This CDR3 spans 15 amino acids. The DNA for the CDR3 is TGTGCCAGCAGTGTGGGGGCTGGGAGCAATCAGCCCCAGCATTTT. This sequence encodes CASSVGAGSNQPQHF.

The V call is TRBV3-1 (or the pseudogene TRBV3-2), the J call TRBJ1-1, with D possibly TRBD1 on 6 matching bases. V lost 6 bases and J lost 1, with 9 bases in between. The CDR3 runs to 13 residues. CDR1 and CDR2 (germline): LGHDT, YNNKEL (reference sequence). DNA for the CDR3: TGTGCCAGCAGGCCGACAGGGAACACTGAAGCTTTCTTT. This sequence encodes CASRPTGNTEAFF.

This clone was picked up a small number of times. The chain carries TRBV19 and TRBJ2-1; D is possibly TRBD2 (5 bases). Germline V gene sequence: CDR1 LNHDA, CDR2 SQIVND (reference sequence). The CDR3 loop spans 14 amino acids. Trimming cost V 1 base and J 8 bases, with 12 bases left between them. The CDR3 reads CASSIGAAADEQFF. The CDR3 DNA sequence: TGTGCCAGTAGTATAGGAGCGGCGGCCGATGAGCAGTTCTTC. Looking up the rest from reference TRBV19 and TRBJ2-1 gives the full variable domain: DGGITQSPKYLFRKEGQNVTLSCEQNLNHDAMYWYRQDPGQGLRLIYYSQIVNDFQKGDIAEGYSVSREKKESFPLTVTSAQKNPTAFYLCASSIGAAADEQFFGPGTRLTVL.

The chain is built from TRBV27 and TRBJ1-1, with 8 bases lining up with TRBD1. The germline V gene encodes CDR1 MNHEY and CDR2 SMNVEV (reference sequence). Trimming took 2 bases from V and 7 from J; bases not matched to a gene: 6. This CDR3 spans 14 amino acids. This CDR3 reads CASSLRDRPGEAFF. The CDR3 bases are TGTGCCAGCAGTTTACGGGACAGGCCTGGTGAAGCTTTCTTT.